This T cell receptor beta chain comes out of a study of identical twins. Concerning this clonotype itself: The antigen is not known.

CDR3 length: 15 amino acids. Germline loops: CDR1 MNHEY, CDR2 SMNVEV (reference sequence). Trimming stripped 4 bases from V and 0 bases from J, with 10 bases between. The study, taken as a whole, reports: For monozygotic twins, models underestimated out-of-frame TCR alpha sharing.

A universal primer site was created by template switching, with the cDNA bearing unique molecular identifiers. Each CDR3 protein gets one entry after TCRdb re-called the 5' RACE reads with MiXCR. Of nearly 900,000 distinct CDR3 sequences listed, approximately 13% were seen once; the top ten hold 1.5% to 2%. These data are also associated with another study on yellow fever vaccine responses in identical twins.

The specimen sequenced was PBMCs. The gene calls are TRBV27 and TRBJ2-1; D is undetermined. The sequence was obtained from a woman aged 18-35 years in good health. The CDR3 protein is CASSSTQSSYNEQFF. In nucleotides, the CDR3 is TGTGCCAGCAGTTCCACACAGAGCTCCTACAATGAGCAGTTCTTC.